The next 10 T cell receptor beta chains were all read from a single sample in a study of cytomegalovirus exposure and HLA in healthy donors. TCRdb's table, derived via immunoSEQ multiplex PCR, lists solely in-frame clones and lacks some. The repertoire has 100,000 to 150,000 clones, more than 70% of them found once; the top ten carry about 1.5%. The sample comprised PBMCs. The receptor set was obtained from a man in his thirties or forties in good health and CMV-seronegative.

The chain links TRBV5-1 to TRBJ1-2; TRBD1 matches 8 bases. V shed 3 bases and J 4 bases; nucleotides not matched to a gene: 11. Germline V gene data show CDR1 as SGHRS and CDR2 as YFSETQ. CDR3 length: 16 residues. Here the CDR3 DNA reads TGCGCCAGCAGCTCGGGGACGACAGGGGCGGCCTATGGCTACACCTTC. Amino acid sequence: CASSSGTTGAAYGYTF.

The V gene is TRBV9, the J gene TRBJ2-3; 7 bases match TRBD1. CDR3 length: 12 residues. Germline V gene lookup returns CDR1 SGDLS and CDR2 YYNGEE. V lost 4 bases to trimming and J lost 4 bases; unmatched junction nucleotides: 0. The CDR3 here is CASSQGADTQYF. CDR3 nucleotides: TGTGCCAGCAGCCAGGGGGCAGATACGCAGTATTTT.

The chain uses TRBV29-1 and TRBJ1-1; 7 bases are a match to TRBD1. V shed 4 bases, J shed 2 bases, and the junction held 4 bases outside the gene matches. In germline, CDR1 is SQVTM, CDR2 ANQGSEA. The CDR3 covers 13 residues. The CDR3 reads CSVAGGPNTEAFF. The CDR3 DNA is TGCAGCGTTGCAGGGGGTCCCAACACTGAAGCTTTCTTT.

CDR3 loop: CASSRRGGQGDSGNTIYF. CDR3 nucleotides: TGTGCCAGCAGCCGCCGAGGGGGACAGGGCGACTCTGGAAACACCATATATTTT. The rearrangement links TRBV7-9 to TRBJ1-3; 9 bases align to TRBD1. This CDR3 is 18 amino acids long. CDR1 and CDR2 from the germline V gene are SEHNR and FQNEAQ (reference sequence). J lost 0 bases, V lost 5 bases, and 11 bases had no gene match.

The CDR3 bases are TGTGCCAGTAGTACCCCGGGGAGTAGCAATCAGCCCCAGCATTTT. Residues: CASSTPGSSNQPQHF. The rearrangement joins TRBV19 to TRBJ1-5; D is ambiguous. The CDR3 is 15 amino acids. Germline CDR1 reads LNHDA; CDR2 reads SQIVND (reference sequence). Trimming removed 4 bases at V and 0 bases at J, with 10 bases between.

The V call is TRBV19, the J call TRBJ2-1; 12 positions agree with TRBD2. CDR3 length: 17 residues. V trimming: 7 bases; J trimming: 1 base; junction bases outside the gene matches: 8. CDR1 is LNHDA and CDR2 is SQIVND in the germline V gene (reference sequence). In DNA form, the CDR3 reads TGTGCCAGTAAAGTGACTAGCGGGAGTGGGTCCTACAATGAGCAGTTCTTC. Amino acid sequence: CASKVTSGSGSYNEQFF.

The rearrangement links TRBV19 to TRBJ2-7; 13 nucleotides agree with TRBD2. The CDR3 loop spans 15 amino acids. V lost 10 bases and J lost 5; bases outside the gene matches: 11. Germline lookup yields CDR1 LNHDA and CDR2 SQIVND (reference sequence). The CDR3 sequence: CATSRTSGSKNEQYF. CDR3 coding DNA: TGTGCCACGTCCCGGACTAGCGGGAGTAAGAACGAGCAGTACTTC.

The chain is built from TRBV4-2 and TRBJ2-1; 14 bases line up with TRBD2. J gave up 0 bases and V 4 bases, and 14 bases lay outside the gene matches. Germline V gene sequence: CDR1 LGHNA, CDR2 YNFKEQ. This CDR3 comprises 21 residues. The DNA of the CDR3 is TGTGCCAGCAGCCCCAGAGCGACTAGCGGGAGGGCCCTCCTCTCCTACAATGAGCAGTTCTTC. It yields the protein CASSPRATSGRALLSYNEQFF.

This clone is a singleton in its sample. This chain's CDR3 is CASSITGTDTAEAFF. The CDR3 nucleotides read TGTGCCAGTAGTATAACCGGGACAGACACCGCTGAAGCTTTCTTT. The rearrangement joins TRBV19 to TRBJ1-1; TRBD1 agrees at 7 bases. V trimming: 2 bases; J trimming: 6 bases; junction bases outside the gene matches: 9. CDR1 and CDR2 (germline): LNHDA, SQIVND (reference sequence). The CDR3 runs 15 residues.

The chain is built from TRBV5-6 and TRBJ2-4, with a possible D match to TRBD2 (5 bases). CDR3 length: 12 amino acids. V lost 6 bases and J lost 6, with 10 bases in between. The germline V gene encodes CDR1 SGHDT and CDR2 YYEEEE. The CDR3 region has the DNA TGTGCCAGCATGTTTCGGGGAAACATTCAGTACTTC. Its protein is CASMFRGNIQYF. Full variable domain (remainder filled in from reference TRBV5-6 and TRBJ2-4): DAGVTQSPTHLIKTRGQQVTLRCSPKSGHDTVSWYQQALGQGPQFIFQYYEEEERQRGNFPDRFSGHQFPNYSSELNVNALLLGDSALYLCASMFRGNIQYFGAGTRLSVL.